This T cell receptor beta chain was found in a study of cytomegalovirus exposure and HLA in healthy donors. The study's findings and limits: In an earlier analysis, in some 500 donors, most V segments appeared productive either ~90% or ~30% of the time. Most of the CMV-associated TCR beta chains (in a later analysis) appeared to be HLA-restricted.

Donors were nominally healthy when sampled, though unrecorded immune exposures were likely. PCR used 60 Vbeta primers and 13 Jbeta primers. Libraries were prepared by immunoSEQ multiplex PCR; TCRdb keeps only in-frame clonotypes and omits some of them. The data contain 110,000 to 150,000 clones, around 82% of them singletons. Trimming took off 2 bases at V and 7 bases at J, with 21 bases between the two ends. Germline values: CDR1 SGHVS, CDR2 FQNEAQ. The CDR3 has 16 residues. Concerning this clone: What it binds is not known.

The source of this sequence is a man aged 40-49 years in good health and CMV-seropositive. The sequenced sample consisted of PBMCs. The chain carries TRBV7-8 and TRBJ2-7; D perhaps matches TRBD2 (5 bases). This chain's CDR3 is CASSLRADPLPGEQYF. The CDR3 DNA is TGTGCCAGCAGCTTAAGGGCGGATCCGCTCCCGGGGGAGCAGTACTTC.